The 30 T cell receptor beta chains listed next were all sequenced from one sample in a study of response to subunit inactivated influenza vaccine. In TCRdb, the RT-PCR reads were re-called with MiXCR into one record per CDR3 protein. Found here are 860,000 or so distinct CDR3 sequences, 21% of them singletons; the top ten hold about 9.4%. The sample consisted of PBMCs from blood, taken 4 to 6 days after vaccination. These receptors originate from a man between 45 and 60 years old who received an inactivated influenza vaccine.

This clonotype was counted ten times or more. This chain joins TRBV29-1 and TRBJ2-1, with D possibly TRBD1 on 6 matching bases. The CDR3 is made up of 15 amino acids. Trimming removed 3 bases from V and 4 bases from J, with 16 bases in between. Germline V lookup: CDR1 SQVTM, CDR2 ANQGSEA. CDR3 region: CSVESTNRAYNEQFF. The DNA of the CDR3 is TGCAGCGTTGAGTCCACAAACAGGGCGTACAATGAGCAGTTCTTC.

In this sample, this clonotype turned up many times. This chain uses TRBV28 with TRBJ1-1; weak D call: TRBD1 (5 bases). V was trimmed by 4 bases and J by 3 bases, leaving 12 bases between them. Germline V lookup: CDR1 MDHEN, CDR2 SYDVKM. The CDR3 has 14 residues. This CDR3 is CASSSQGGDTEAFF. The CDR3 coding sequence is TGTGCCAGCAGTTCGCAGGGCGGGGACACTGAAGCTTTCTTT.

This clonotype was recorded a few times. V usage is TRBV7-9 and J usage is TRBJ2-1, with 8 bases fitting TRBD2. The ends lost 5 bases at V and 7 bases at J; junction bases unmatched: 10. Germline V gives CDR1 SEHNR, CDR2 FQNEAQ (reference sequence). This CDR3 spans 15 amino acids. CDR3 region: CASSPRGGLGNEQFF. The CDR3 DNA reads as TGTGCCAGCAGCCCCCGGGGGGGCCTAGGTAATGAGCAGTTCTTC. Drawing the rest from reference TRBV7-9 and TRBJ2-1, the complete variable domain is DTGVSQNPRHKITKRGQNVTFRCDPISEHNRLYWYRQTLGQGPEFLTYFQNEAQLEKSRLLSDRFSAERPKGSFSTLEIQRTEQGDSAMYLCASSPRGGLGNEQFFGPGTRLTVL.

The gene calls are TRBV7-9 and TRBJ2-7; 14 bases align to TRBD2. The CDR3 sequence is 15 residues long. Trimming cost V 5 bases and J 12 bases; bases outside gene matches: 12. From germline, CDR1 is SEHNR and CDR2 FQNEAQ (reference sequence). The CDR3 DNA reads TGTGCCAGCAGCAAATTGGAGACTAGCGGGAGGGCCTCGTACTTC. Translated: CASSKLETSGRASYF.

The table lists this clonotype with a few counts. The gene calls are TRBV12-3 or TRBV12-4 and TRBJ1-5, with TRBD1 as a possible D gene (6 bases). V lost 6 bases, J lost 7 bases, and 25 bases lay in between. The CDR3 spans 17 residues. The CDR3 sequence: CASSSSLGTTGEQPQHF. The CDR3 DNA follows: TGTGCCAGCAGCTCGAGCCTAGGGACAACAGGAGAACAGCCCCAGCATTTT.

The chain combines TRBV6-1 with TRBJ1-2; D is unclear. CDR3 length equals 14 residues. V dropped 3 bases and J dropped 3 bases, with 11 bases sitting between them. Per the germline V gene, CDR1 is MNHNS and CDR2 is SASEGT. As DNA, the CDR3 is TGTGCCAGCAGTGAGATAGGTATGGACTATGGCTACACCTTC. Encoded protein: CASSEIGMDYGYTF.

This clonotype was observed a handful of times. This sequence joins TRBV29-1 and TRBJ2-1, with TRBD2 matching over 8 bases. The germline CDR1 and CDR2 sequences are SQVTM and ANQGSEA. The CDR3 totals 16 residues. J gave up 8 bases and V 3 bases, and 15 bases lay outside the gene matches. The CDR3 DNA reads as TGCAGCGTTGAGATGCTAGCGGGTGGGATAATGGATGAGCAGTTCTTC. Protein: CSVEMLAGGIMDEQFF.

As DNA, the CDR3 is TGCGCCAGCAGCTCTGACAGGGGCTCAGATACGCAGTATTTT. This codes for CASSSDRGSDTQYF. The V gene is TRBV5-1, the J gene TRBJ2-3; 8 nucleotides match TRBD1. CDR3 length: 14 amino acids. CDR1 and CDR2 from the germline V gene are SGHRS and YFSETQ. V shed 3 bases and J 4 bases; nucleotides not matched to a gene: 4.

CDR3 in amino acids: CAISAGTTLEQYF. CDR3 DNA: TGTGCCATCAGTGCGGGAACCACCCTCGAGCAGTACTTC. V is TRBV10-3 and J is TRBJ2-7; D is possibly TRBD2 (5 bases). This CDR3 contains 13 residues. Germline CDR1 and CDR2: ENHRY and SYGVKD. Trimming left V 4 bases short and J 6 bases short, with 13 bases between.

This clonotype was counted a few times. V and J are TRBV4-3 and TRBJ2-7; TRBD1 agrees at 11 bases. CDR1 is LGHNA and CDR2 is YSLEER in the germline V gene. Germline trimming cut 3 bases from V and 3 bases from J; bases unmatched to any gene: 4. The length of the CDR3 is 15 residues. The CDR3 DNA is TGCGCCAGCAGCCATGGGACAGGGGGTCACTACGAGCAGTACTTC. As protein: CASSHGTGGHYEQYF.

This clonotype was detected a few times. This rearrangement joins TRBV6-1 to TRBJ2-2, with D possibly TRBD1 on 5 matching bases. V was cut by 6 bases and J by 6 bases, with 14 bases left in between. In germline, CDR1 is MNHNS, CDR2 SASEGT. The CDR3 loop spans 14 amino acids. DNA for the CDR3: TGTGCCAGCAGGGACATGCAGGGTCCCGGGGAGCTGTTTTTT. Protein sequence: CASRDMQGPGELFF.

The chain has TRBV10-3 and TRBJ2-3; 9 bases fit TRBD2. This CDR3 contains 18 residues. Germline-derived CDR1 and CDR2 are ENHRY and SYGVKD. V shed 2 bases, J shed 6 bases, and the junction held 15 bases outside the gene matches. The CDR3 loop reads CAISEPSLRRGGPDTQYF. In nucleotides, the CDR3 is TGTGCCATCAGTGAGCCGAGTTTACGGCGGGGGGGCCCGGATACGCAGTATTTT.

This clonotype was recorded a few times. In DNA, the CDR3 is TGTGCCAGCAGTTTTCTCAGGGGTGAGCAGTACTTC. Amino acid sequence: CASSFLRGEQYF. V and J are TRBV12-3 or TRBV12-4 and TRBJ2-7; possibly TRBD1 for D (6 bases). With 3 bases removed from V and 7 bases from J, the gap between germline ends came to 10 bases. The CDR3 is 12 residues long.

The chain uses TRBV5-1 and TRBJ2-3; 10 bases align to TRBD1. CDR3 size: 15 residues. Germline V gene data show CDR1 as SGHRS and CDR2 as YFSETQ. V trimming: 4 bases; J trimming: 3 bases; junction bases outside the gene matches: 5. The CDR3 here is CASSAGTGETDTQYF. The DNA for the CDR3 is TGCGCCAGCAGCGCAGGGACAGGGGAAACAGATACGCAGTATTTT.

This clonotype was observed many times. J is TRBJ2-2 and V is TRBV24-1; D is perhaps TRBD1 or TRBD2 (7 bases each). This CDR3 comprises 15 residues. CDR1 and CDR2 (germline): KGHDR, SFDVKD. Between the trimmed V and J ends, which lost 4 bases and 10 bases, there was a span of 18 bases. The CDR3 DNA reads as TGTGCCACCAGTGACCCCAAGACAGGGAGGGAGGAGCTGTTTTTT. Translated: CATSDPKTGREELFF.

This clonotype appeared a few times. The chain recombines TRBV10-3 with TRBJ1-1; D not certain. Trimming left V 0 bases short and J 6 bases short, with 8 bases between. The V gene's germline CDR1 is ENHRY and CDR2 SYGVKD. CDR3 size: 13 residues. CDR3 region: CAISESGGSEAFF. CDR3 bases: TGTGCCATCAGTGAGTCGGGAGGGTCTGAAGCTTTCTTT.

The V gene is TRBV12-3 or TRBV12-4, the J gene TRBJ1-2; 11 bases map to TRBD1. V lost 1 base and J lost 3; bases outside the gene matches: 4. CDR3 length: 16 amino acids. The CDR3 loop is CASSLGWTGGDYGYTF. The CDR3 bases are TGTGCCAGCAGTTTAGGGTGGACAGGGGGCGACTATGGCTACACCTTC.

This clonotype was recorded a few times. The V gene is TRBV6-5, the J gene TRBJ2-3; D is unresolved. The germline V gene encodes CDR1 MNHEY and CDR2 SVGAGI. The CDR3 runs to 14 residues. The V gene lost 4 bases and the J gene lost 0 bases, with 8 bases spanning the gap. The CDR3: CASSSAESTDTQYF. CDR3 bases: TGTGCCAGCAGTTCTGCGGAGAGCACAGATACGCAGTATTTT.

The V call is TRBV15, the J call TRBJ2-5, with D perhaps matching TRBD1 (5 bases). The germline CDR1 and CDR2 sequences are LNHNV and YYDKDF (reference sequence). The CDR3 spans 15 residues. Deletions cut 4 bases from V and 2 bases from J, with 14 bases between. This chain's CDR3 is CATSTRDSLQETQYF. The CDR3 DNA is TGTGCCACCAGCACCCGCGACAGCCTGCAAGAGACCCAGTACTTC.

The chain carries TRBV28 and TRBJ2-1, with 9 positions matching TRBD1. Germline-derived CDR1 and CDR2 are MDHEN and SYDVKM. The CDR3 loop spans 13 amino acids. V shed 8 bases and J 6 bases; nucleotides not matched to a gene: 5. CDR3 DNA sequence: TGTGCCAGCTGGGACAGGGATTCCAATGAGCAGTTCTTC. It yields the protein CASWDRDSNEQFF.

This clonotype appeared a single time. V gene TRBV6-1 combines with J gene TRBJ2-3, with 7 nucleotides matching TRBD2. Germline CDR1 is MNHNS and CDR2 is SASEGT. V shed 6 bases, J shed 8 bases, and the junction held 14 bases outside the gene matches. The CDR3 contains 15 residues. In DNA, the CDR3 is TGTGCCAGCAGCCGGCCGGGGACGGGAGGTGGTACGCAGTATTTT. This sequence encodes CASSRPGTGGGTQYF.

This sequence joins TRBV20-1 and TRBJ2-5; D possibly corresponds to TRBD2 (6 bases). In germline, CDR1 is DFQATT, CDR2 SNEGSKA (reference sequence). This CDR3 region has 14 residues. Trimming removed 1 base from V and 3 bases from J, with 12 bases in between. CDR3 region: CSARVFGGEETQYF. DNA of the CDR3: TGCAGTGCTAGAGTTTTTGGAGGGGAAGAGACCCAGTACTTC.

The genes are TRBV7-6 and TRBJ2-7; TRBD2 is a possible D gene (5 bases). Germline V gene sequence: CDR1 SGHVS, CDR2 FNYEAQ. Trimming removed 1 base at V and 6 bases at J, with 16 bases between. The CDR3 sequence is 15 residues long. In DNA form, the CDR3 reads TGTGCCAGCAGCTTAGGGAGGAAAACTGATTCCGAGCAGTACTTC. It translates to CASSLGRKTDSEQYF.

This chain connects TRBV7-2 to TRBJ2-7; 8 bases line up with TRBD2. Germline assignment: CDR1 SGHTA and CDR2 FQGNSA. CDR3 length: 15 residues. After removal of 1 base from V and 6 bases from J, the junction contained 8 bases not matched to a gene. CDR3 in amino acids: CASSLVGSGIFEQYF. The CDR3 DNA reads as TGTGCCAGCAGCTTAGTAGGTAGCGGGATATTCGAGCAGTACTTC.

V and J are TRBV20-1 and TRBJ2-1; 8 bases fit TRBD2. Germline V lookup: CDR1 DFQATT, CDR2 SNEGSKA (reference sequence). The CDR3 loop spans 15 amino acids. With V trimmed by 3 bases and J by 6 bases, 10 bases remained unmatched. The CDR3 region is CSASFGRGAFNEQFF. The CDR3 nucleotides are TGCAGTGCTAGTTTCGGGAGGGGGGCGTTCAATGAGCAGTTCTTC.

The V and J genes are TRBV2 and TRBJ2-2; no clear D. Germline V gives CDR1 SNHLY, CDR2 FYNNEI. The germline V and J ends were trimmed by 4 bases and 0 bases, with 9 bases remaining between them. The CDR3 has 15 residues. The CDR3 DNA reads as TGTGCCAGCAGTGCAGGCCGGTCGAACACCGGGGAGCTGTTTTTT. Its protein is CASSAGRSNTGELFF.

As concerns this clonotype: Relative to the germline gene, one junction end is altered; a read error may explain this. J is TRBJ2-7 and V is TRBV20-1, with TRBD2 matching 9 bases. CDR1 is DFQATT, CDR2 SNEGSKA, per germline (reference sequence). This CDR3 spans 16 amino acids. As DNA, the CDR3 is TGCTGTGCTAGAGATCCGGCGGGAGGGAGATCCTACGAGCAGTACTTC. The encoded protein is CCARDPAGGRSYEQYF.

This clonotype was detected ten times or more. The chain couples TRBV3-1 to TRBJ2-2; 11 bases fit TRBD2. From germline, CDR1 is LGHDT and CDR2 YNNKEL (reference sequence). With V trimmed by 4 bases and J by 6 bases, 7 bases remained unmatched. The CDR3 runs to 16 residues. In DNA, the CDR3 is TGTGCCAGCAGCCTAACTAGCGGGAGTGGGGCCGGGGAGCTGTTTTTT. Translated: CASSLTSGSGAGELFF. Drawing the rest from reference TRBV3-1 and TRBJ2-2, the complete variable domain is DTAVSQTPKYLVTQMGNDKSIKCEQNLGHDTMYWYKQDSKKFLKIMFSYNNKELIINETVPNRFSPKSPDKAHLNLHINSLELGDSAVYFCASSLTSGSGAGELFFGEGSRLTVL.

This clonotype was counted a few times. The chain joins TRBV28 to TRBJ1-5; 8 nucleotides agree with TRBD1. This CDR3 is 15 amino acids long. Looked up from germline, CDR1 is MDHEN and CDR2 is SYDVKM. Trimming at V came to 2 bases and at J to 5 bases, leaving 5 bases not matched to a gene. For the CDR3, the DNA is TGTGCCAGCAGTTTAGGTCCAGGGGGCTATCAGCCCCAGCATTTT. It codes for CASSLGPGGYQPQHF.

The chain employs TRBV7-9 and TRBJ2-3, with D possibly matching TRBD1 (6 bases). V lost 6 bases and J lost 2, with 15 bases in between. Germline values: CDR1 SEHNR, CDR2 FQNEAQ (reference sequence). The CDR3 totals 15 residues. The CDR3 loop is CASSRDRSFTDTQYF. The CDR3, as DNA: TGTGCCAGCAGTCGTGACAGGAGCTTCACAGATACGCAGTATTTT. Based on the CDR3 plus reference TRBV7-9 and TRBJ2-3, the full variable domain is DTGVSQNPRHKITKRGQNVTFRCDPISEHNRLYWYRQTLGQGPEFLTYFQNEAQLEKSRLLSDRFSAERPKGSFSTLEIQRTEQGDSAMYLCASSRDRSFTDTQYFGPGTRLTVL.